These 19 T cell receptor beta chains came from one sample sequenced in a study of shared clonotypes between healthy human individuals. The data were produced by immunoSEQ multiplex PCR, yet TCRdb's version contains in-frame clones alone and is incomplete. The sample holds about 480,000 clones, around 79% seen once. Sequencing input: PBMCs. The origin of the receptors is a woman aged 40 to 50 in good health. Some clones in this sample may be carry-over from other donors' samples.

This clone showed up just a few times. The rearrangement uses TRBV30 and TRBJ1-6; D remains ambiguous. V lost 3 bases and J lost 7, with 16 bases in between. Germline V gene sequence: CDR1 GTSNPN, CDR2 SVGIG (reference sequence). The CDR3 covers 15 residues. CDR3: CAWSTTGSGNSPLHF. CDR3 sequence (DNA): TGTGCCTGGAGCACAACGGGATCCGGAAATTCACCCCTCCACTTT.

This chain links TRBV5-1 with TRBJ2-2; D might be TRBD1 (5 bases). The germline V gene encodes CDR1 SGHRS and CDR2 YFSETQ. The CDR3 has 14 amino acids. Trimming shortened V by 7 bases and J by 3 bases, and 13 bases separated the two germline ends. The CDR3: CASQPRRDTGELFF. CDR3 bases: TGCGCCAGCCAGCCCCGCAGGGACACCGGGGAGCTGTTTTTT.

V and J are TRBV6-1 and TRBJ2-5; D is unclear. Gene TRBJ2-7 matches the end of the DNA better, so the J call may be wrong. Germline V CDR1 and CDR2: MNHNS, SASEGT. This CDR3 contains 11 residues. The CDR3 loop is CASSDRYEQYF. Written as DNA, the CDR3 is TGTGCCAGCAGTGATAGGTACGAGCAGTACTTC.

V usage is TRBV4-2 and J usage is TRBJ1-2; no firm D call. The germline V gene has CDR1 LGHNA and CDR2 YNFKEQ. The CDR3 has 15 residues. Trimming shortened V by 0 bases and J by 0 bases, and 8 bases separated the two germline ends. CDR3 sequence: CASSQDPTTNYGYTF. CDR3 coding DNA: TGTGCCAGCAGCCAAGACCCGACCACTAACTATGGCTACACCTTC.

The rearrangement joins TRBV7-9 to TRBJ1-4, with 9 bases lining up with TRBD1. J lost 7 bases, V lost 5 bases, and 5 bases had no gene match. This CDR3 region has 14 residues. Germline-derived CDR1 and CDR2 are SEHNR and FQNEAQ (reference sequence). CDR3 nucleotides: TGTGCCAGCAGCCGCGGACAGGGGAGTGAAAAACTGTTTTTT. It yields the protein CASSRGQGSEKLFF.

The CDR3 reads CASSPTGDYGYTF. CDR3 nucleotides: TGTGCCAGCAGTCCGACAGGGGACTATGGCTACACCTTC. This rearrangement joins TRBV6-5 to TRBJ1-2; 8 nucleotides align to TRBD1. CDR1 and CDR2 (germline): MNHEY, SVGAGI. CDR3 length: 13 amino acids. J gave up 3 bases and V 5 bases, and 2 bases lay outside the gene matches.

As DNA, the CDR3 is TGTGCCAGCAGTTCCCCCCCGGACAGGGTCTTATCACCCCTCCACTTT. Protein product: CASSSPPDRVLSPLHF. The V call is TRBV6-6, the J call TRBJ1-6; 8 nucleotides line up with TRBD1. The CDR3 extends over 16 amino acids. Germline CDR1 and CDR2: MNHNY and SVGAGI (reference sequence). V shed 4 bases, J shed 10 bases, and the junction held 12 bases outside the gene matches.

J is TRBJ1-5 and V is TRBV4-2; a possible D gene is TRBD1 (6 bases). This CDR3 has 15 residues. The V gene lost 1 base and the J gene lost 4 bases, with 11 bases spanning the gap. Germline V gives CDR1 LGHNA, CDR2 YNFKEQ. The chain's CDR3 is CASSQGAGVNQPQHF. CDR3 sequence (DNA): TGTGCCAGCAGCCAAGGGGCAGGGGTGAATCAGCCCCAGCATTTT.

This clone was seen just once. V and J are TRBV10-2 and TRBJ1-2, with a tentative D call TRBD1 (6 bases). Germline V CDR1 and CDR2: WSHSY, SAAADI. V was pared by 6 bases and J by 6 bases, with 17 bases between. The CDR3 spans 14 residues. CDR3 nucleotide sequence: TGCGCCAGCAGAACGGGGGGCGCTTGGGATGGCTACACCTTC. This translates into CASRTGGAWDGYTF.

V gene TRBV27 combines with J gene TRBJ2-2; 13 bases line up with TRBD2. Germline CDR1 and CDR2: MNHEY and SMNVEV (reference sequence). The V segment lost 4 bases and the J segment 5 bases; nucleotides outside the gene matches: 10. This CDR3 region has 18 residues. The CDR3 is CASSSGRTSGSWTGELFF. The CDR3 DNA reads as TGTGCCAGCAGTTCCGGTCGGACTAGCGGGAGTTGGACCGGGGAGCTGTTTTTT.

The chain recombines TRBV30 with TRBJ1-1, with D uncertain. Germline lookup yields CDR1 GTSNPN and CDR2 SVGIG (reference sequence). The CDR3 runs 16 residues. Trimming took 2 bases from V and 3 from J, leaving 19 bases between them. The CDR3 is CAWSQFGHPMYTEAFF. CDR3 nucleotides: TGTGCCTGGAGTCAGTTCGGGCACCCCATGTACACTGAAGCTTTCTTT. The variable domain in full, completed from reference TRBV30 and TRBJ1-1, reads SQTIHQWPATLVQPVGSPLSLECTVEGTSNPNLYWYRQAAGRGLQLLFYSVGIGQISSEVPQNLSASRPQDRQFILSSKKLLLSDSGFYLCAWSQFGHPMYTEAFFGQGTRLTVV.

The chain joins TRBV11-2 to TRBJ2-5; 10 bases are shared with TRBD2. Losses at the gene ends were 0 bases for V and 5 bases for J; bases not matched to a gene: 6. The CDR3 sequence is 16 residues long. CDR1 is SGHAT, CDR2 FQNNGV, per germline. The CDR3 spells CASSLDSLAGAETQYF. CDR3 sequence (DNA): TGTGCCAGCAGCTTAGATAGTCTAGCGGGAGCGGAGACCCAGTACTTC.

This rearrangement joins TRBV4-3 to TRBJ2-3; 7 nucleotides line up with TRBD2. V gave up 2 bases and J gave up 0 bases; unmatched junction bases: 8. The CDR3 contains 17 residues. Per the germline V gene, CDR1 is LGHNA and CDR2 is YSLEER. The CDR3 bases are TGCGCCAGCAGCCAATCGGCGCTAGCGGTTAGCACAGATACGCAGTATTTT. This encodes CASSQSALAVSTDTQYF.

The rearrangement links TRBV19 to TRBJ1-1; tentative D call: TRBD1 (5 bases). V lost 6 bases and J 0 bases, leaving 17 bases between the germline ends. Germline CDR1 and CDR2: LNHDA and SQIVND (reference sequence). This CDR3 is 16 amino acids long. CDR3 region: CASSPNRRGMNTEAFF. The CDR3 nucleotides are TGTGCCAGTAGCCCTAACAGGCGGGGGATGAACACTGAAGCTTTCTTT.

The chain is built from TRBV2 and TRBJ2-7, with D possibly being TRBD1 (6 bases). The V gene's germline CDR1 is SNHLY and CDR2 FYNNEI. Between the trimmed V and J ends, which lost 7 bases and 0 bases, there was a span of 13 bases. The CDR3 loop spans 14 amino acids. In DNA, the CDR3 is TGTGCCAGCACTGTAGACAGGAGCTCCTACGAGCAGTACTTC. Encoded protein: CASTVDRSSYEQYF.

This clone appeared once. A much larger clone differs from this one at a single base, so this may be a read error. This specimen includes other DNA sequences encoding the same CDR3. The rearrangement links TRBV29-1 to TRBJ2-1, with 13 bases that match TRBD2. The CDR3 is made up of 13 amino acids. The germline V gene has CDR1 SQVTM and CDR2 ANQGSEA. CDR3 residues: CSAGLAGAGEQFF. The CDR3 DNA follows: TGCAGTGCTGGACTAGCGGGAGCCGGAGAGCAGTTCTTC.

The CDR3 DNA reads TGTGCCAGCAGCTTGGCGGCCACGCGTGAGCAGTACTTC. It encodes CASSLAATREQYF. The chain carries TRBV5-6 and TRBJ2-7, with D uncertain. This CDR3 region has 13 residues. Germline V gene data show CDR1 as SGHDT and CDR2 as YYEEEE. V was clipped by 0 bases and J by 7 bases, with 11 bases between them.

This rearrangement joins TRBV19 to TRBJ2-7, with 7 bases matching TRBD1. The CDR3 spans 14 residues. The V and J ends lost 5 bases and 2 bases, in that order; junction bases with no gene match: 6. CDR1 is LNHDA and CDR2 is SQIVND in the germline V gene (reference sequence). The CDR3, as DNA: TGTGCCAGTAGTTACCGGGACAGTACCTACGAGCAGTACTTC. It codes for CASSYRDSTYEQYF.

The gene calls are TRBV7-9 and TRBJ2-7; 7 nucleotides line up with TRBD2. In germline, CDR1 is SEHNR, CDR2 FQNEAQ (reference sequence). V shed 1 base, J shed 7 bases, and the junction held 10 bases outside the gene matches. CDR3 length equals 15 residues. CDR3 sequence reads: CASSLVGGDWVEQYF. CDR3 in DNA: TGTGCCAGCAGCTTAGTTGGGGGGGATTGGGTTGAGCAGTACTTC. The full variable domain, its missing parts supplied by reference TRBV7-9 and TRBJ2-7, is DTGVSQNPRHKITKRGQNVTFRCDPISEHNRLYWYRQTLGQGPEFLTYFQNEAQLEKSRLLSDRFSAERPKGSFSTLEIQRTEQGDSAMYLCASSLVGGDWVEQYFGPGTRLTVT.